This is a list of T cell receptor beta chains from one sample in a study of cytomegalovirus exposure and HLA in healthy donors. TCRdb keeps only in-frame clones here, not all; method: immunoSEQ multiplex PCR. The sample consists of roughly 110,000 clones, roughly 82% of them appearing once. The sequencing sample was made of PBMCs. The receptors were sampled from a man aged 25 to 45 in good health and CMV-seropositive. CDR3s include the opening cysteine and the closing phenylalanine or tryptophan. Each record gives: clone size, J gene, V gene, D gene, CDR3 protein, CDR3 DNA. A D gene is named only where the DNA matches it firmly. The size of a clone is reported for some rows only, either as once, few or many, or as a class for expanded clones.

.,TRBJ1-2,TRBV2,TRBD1,CASSESEDRQRNF,TGTGCCAGCAGTGAAAGTGAGGACAGGCAACGGAACTTC
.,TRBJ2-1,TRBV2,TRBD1,CASSDDLNRGSNEQFF,TGTGCCAGCAGCGATGACCTTAACAGGGGATCCAATGAGCAGTTCTTC
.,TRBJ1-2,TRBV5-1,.,CASSLGPDGGYGYTF,TGCGCCAGCAGCTTGGGCCCAGACGGAGGCTATGGCTACACCTTC
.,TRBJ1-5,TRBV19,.,CASSIRGSNQPQHF,TGTGCCAGTAGTATACGGGGGAGCAATCAGCCCCAGCATTTT
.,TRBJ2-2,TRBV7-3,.,CASSSPRGVTGELFF,TGTGCCAGCAGCTCCCCCCGGGGTGTGACCGGGGAGCTGTTTTTT
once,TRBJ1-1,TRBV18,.,CASSNTAFEAFF,TGTGCCAGCTCCAACACAGCCTTTGAAGCTTTCTTT
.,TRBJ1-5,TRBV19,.,CASSFQQGNQPQHF,TGTGCCAGTTCCTTTCAACAGGGCAATCAGCCCCAGCATTTT
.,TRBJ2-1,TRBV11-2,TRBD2,CASSSSGGAGNEQFF,TGTGCCAGCAGCTCTAGCGGGGGGGCCGGCAATGAGCAGTTCTTC
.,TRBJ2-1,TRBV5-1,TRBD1,CASSPGQGNEQFF,TGCGCCAGCAGCCCGGGACAGGGGAATGAGCAGTTCTTC
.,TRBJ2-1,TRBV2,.,CASRSLNEQFF,TGTGCCAGCAGATCCTTAAATGAGCAGTTCTTC
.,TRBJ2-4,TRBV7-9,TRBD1,CSSSVGQGLAKNIQYF,TGTTCCAGCAGCGTAGGACAGGGACTAGCCAAAAACATTCAGTACTTC
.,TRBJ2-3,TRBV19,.,CASSIERTDTQYF,TGTGCCAGTAGTATCGAGAGGACAGATACGCAGTATTTT
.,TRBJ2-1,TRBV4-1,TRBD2,CASSSTSGVYNEQFF,TGCGCCAGCAGCTCGACTAGCGGGGTTTACAATGAGCAGTTCTTC
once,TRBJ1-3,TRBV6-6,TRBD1,CASSYTGQGAGNTIYF,TGTGCCAGCAGTTACACGGGACAGGGTGCTGGAAACACCATATATTTT
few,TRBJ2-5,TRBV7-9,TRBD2,CASSLTSGDKETQYF,TGTGCCAGCAGCTTAACTAGCGGGGACAAAGAGACCCAGTACTTC
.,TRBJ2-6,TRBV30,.,CAWKGGGISGANGLTF,TGTGCCTGGAAGGGTGGGGGGATCTCTGGGGCCAACGGCCTGACTTTC
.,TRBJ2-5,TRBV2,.,CASSEERTQETQYF,TGTGCCAGCAGTGAGGAGCGGACCCAAGAGACCCAGTACTTC
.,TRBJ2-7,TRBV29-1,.,CSTPPDSPTYEQYF,TGCAGCACCCCCCCAGACAGTCCGACCTACGAGCAGTACTTC
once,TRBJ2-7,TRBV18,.,CASSPPSVYEQYF,TGTGCCAGCTCACCACCTTCAGTATACGAGCAGTACTTC
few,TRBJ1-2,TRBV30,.,CAWMVASGGYTF,TGTGCCTGGATGGTCGCCTCAGGGGGCTACACCTTC
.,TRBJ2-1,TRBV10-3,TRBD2,CATQLAGGQSYNEQFF,TGTGCCACGCAACTAGCGGGGGGGCAGTCCTACAATGAGCAGTTCTTC
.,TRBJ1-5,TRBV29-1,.,CSVQGAGNNQPQHF,TGCAGCGTACAGGGTGCTGGGAACAATCAGCCCCAGCATTTT
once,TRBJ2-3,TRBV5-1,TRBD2,CASSRAGGTDTQYF,TGCGCCAGCAGCCGAGCGGGGGGCACAGATACGCAGTATTTT
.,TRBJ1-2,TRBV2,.,CASSESRQGANYGYTF,TGTGCCAGCAGTGAAAGTAGGCAGGGTGCTAACTATGGCTACACCTTC
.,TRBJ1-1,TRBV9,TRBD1,CASSPGQTNTEAFF,TGTGCCAGCAGCCCGGGACAGACGAACACTGAAGCTTTCTTT
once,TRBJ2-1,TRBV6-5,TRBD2,CASSYAGAYNEQFF,TGTGCCAGCAGTTACGCGGGGGCCTACAATGAGCAGTTCTTC
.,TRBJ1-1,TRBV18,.,CASSPGRGNTEAFF,TGTGCCAGCTCACCAGGGAGAGGGAACACTGAAGCTTTCTTT
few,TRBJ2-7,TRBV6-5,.,CASSSAEWSSYEQYF,TGTGCCAGCAGTTCCGCTGAGTGGAGCTCCTACGAGCAGTACTTC
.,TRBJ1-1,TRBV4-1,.,CASSPSGESMSTEAFF,TGCGCCAGCAGCCCCTCAGGGGAGTCTATGAGCACTGAAGCTTTCTTT
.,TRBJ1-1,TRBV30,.,CASPGHMNTEAFF,TGTGCCTCACCGGGACATATGAACACTGAAGCTTTCTTT
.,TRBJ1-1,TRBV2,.,CASTAEGDTEAFF,TGTGCCAGCACGGCAGAGGGGGACACTGAAGCTTTCTTT
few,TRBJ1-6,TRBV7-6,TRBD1,CASRPDRGGNSPLHF,TGTGCCAGCAGGCCGGACAGGGGAGGGAATTCACCCCTCCACTTT
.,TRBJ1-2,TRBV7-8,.,CASSLAVDYGYTF,TGTGCCAGCAGCTTAGCCGTTGACTATGGCTACACCTTC
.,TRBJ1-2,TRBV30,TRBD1,CAGTEGAYNGYTF,TGTGCCGGGACGGAGGGGGCTTACAATGGCTACACCTTC
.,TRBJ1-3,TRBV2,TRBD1,CASSPGQFGNTIYF,TGTGCCAGCAGCCCGGGACAGTTCGGAAACACCATATATTTT
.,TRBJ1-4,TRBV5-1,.,CASSLGGGDATNEKLFF,TGCGCCAGCAGCTTGGGGGGCGGGGATGCAACTAATGAAAAACTGTTTTTT
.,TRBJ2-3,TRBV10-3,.,CAIWGGQSDTQYF,TGTGCCATCTGGGGGGGCCAGTCAGATACGCAGTATTTT
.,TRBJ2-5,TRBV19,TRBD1,CASSIVPTGASEETQYF,TGTGCCAGTAGTATAGTTCCCACAGGGGCTTCCGAAGAGACCCAGTACTTC
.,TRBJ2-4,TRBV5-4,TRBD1,CASSLQGARDIQYF,TGTGCCAGCAGCTTACAGGGGGCCAGGGACATTCAGTACTTC
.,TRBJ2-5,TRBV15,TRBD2,CATRIETSGVQETQYF,TGTGCCACCAGAATTGAAACTAGCGGGGTCCAAGAGACCCAGTACTTC
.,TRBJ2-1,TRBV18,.,CASSPNGRGSYNEQFF,TGTGCCAGCTCTCCCAACGGCAGGGGCTCCTACAATGAGCAGTTCTTC
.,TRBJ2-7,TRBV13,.,CASSPGEVPYEQYF,TGTGCCAGCAGCCCCGGAGAAGTACCCTACGAGCAGTACTTC
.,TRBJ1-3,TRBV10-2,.,CASSESPSRNTIYF,TGCGCCAGCAGTGAGTCCCCGTCCCGAAACACCATATATTTT
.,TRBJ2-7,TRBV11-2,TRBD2,CASSFSFGSGGIHEQYF,TGTGCCAGCAGCTTCAGTTTTGGTAGCGGGGGTATCCACGAGCAGTACTTC
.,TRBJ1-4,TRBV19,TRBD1,CASSTGTATNEKLFF,TGTGCCAGTAGTACCGGGACAGCAACTAATGAAAAACTGTTTTTT
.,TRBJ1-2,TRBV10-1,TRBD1,CASSDGQGGGYTF,TGCGCCAGCAGTGACGGACAGGGAGGTGGCTACACCTTC
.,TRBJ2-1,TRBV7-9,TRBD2,CASSLLSGGADEQFF,TGTGCCAGCAGCTTGCTTAGCGGGGGGGCCGATGAGCAGTTCTTC